What follows is one T cell receptor (beta chain) and its context. The target antigen is unknown. The sample comes from a study of cytomegalovirus exposure and HLA in healthy donors. Findings of the study overall: Later work associated roughly 15,000 TCR beta sequences with HLA alleles at 0.05 false discovery rate. Across donors, most TCRs were seen rarely, yet some public ones were widespread.

The study ran its PCR with 60 Vbeta and 13 Jbeta primers. TCRdb's copy holds only in-frame clones and misses some; the assay was immunoSEQ multiplex PCR. This sample has roughly 160,000 clones; about 85% occur once, and the top ten carry 2% to 3%. Per the germline V gene, CDR1 is SGHTA and CDR2 is FQGTGA. The V and J ends lost 5 bases and 7 bases respectively, with 12 bases between them. The CDR3 has 13 amino acids. V usage is TRBV7-3 and J usage is TRBJ2-1, with D perhaps TRBD2 (6 bases). Source material: PBMCs. This TCR was recovered from a man aged 25-45 years in good health and CMV-seropositive. The CDR3 DNA is TGTGCCAGCAGCCCGGGACTTCTAAATGAGCAGTTCTTC. It specifies CASSPGLLNEQFF.